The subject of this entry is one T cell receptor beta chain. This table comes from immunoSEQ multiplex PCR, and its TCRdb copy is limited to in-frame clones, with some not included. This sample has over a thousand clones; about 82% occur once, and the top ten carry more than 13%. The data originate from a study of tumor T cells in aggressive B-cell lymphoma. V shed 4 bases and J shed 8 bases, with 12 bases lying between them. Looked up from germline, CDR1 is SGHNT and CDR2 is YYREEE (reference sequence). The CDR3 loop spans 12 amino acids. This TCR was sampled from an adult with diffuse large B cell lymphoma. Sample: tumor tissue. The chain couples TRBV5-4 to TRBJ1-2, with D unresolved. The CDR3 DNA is TGTGCCAGCAGCACTAGGACTGGAGGCTACACCTTC. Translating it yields CASSTRTGGYTF.